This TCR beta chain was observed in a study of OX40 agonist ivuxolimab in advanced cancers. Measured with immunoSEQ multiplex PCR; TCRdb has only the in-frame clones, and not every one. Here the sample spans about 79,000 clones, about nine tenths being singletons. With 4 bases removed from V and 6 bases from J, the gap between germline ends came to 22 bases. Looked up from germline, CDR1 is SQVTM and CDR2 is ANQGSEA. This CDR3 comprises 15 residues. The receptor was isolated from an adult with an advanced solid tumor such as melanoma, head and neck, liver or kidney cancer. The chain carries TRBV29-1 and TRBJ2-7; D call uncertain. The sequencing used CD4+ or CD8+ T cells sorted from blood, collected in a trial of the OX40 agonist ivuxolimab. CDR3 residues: CSVGASTRVSSEQYF. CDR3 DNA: TGCAGCGTTGGGGCTTCTACAAGGGTTTCTAGCGAGCAGTACTTC.